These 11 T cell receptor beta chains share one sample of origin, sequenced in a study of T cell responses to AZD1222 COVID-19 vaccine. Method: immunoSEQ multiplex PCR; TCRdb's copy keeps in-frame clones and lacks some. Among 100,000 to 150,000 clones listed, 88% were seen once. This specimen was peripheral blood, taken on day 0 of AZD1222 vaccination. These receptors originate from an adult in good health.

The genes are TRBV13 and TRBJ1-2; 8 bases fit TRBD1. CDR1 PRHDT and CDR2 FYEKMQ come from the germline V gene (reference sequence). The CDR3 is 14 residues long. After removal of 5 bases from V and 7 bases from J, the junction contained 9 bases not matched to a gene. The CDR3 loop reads CASSPTGALTGYTF. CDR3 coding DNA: TGTGCCAGCAGCCCGACAGGGGCCCTGACTGGCTACACCTTC.

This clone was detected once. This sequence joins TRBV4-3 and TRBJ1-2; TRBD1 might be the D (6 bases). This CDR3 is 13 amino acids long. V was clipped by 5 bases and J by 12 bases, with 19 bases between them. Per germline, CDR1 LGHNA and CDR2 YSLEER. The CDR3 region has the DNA TGCGCCAGCAGCACCCTAGCCGGGACAAGGAACACCTTC. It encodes CASSTLAGTRNTF.

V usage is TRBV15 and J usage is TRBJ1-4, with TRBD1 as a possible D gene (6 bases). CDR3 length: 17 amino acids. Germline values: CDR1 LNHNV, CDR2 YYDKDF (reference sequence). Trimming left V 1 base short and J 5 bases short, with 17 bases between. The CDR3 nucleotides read TGTGCCACCAGCAGAGGTTCTTACAGGGACTCAAATGAAAAACTGTTTTTT. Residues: CATSRGSYRDSNEKLFF.

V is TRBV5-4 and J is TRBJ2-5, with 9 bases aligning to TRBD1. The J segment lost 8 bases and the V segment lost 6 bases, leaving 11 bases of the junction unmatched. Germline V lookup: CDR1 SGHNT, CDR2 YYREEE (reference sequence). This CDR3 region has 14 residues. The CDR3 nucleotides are TGTGCCAGCAACTCCCAGGGACAGGGTAGTACCCAGTACTTC. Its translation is CASNSQGQGSTQYF.

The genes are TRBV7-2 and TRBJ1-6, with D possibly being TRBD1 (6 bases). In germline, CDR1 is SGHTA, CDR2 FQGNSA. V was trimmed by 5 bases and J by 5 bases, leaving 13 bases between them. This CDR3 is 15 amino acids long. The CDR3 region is CASSTGHDHNSPLHF. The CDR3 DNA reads TGTGCCAGCAGCACGGGACACGACCATAATTCACCCCTCCACTTT.

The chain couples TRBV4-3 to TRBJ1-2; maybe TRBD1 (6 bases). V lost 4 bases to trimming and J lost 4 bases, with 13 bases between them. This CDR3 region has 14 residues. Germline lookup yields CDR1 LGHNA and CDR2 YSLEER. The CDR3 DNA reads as TGCGCCAGCAGCCCCATGGACAGTATCTATGGCTACACCTTC. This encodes CASSPMDSIYGYTF.

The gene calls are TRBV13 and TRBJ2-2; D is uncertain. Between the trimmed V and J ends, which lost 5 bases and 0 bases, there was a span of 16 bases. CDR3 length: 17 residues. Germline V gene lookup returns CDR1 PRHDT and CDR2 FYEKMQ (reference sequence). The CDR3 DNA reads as TGTGCCAGCAGCCATACACGACGTCTAGCGAACACCGGGGAGCTGTTTTTT. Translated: CASSHTRRLANTGELFF.

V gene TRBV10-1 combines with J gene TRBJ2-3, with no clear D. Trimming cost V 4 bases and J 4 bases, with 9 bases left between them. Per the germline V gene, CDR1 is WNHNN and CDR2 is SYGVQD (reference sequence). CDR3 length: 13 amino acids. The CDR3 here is CASSVRVPDTQYF. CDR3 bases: TGCGCCAGCAGTGTCCGGGTTCCAGATACGCAGTATTTT.

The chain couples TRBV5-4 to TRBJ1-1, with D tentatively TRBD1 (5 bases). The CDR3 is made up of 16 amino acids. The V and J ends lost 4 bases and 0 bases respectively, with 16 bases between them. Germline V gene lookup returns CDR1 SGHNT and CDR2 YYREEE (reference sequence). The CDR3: CASSPRWRGMNTEAFF. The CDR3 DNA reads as TGTGCCAGCAGCCCCAGGTGGCGGGGGATGAACACTGAAGCTTTCTTT.

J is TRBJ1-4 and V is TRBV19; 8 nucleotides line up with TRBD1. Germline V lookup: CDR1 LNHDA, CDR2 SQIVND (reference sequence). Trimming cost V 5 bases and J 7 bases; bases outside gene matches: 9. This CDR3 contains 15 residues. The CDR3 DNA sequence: TGTGCCAGTAGTTCCTACAGGGGGACGGGTGAAAAACTGTTTTTT. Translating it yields CASSSYRGTGEKLFF.

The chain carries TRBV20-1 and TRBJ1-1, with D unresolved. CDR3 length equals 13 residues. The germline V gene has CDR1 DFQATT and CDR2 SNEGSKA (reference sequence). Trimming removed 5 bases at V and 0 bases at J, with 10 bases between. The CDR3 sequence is CSAGDRMNTEAFF. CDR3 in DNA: TGCAGTGCTGGTGACCGGATGAACACTGAAGCTTTCTTT.